A single sample gave rise to the 8 T cell receptor beta chains below, sequenced in a study of blood T cells in healthy people across ages. A J-beta primer mix and a sample-barcoded 5' primer were used in a second PCR of about 6 to 12 cycles. TCRdb itself ran the 5' RACE reads through MiXCR, one entry per CDR3 protein. The data show about 1.4 million distinct CDR3 sequences, around 55% seen once. The sequenced material came from blood. The receptors come from a man between 18 and 29 years old in good health.

V is TRBV4-2 and J is TRBJ2-7; no definite D call. The V gene's germline CDR1 is LGHNA and CDR2 YNFKEQ. This CDR3 region has 13 residues. V was trimmed by 0 bases and J by 3 bases, leaving 6 bases between them. CDR3 region: CASSQEPLYEQYF. The CDR3 nucleotides read TGTGCCAGCAGCCAAGAGCCCCTCTACGAGCAGTACTTC.

The chain joins TRBV3-1 to TRBJ1-2, with no clear D. The CDR3 totals 14 residues. CDR1 is LGHDT, CDR2 YNNKEL, per germline (reference sequence). V gave up 0 bases and J gave up 7 bases, with 12 bases separating them. The CDR3 region has the DNA TGTGCCAGCAGCCAAGATGAGACAATTCTTGGCTACACCTTC. Translated: CASSQDETILGYTF. Using reference TRBV3-1 and TRBJ1-2 for the parts outside the CDR3, the full variable domain is DTAVSQTPKYLVTQMGNDKSIKCEQNLGHDTMYWYKQDSKKFLKIMFSYNNKELIINETVPNRFSPKSPDKAHLNLHINSLELGDSAVYFCASSQDETILGYTFGSGTRLTVV.

The chain has TRBV4-3 and TRBJ2-7; D is ambiguous. Trimming removed 4 bases at V and 3 bases at J, with 13 bases between. Per the germline V gene, CDR1 is LGHNA and CDR2 is YSLEER. The CDR3 extends over 14 amino acids. The chain's CDR3 is CASSPATANYEQYF. CDR3 nucleotide sequence: TGCGCCAGCAGCCCGGCGACGGCCAACTACGAGCAGTACTTC.

The rearrangement joins TRBV18 to TRBJ2-7; 8 positions agree with TRBD2. J gave up 6 bases and V 2 bases, and 9 bases lay outside the gene matches. The CDR3 extends over 15 amino acids. Looked up from germline, CDR1 is KGHSH and CDR2 is LQKENI. CDR3 residues: CASSPVAGLYSEQYF. The CDR3 DNA is TGTGCCAGCTCACCAGTAGCGGGATTATATTCCGAGCAGTACTTC.

This clonotype was recorded many times. The chain joins TRBV6-5 to TRBJ2-1; unclear D gene. V was pared by 6 bases and J by 4 bases, with 4 bases between. Germline CDR1 is MNHEY and CDR2 is SVGAGI. The CDR3 is made up of 11 amino acids. The CDR3 DNA sequence: TGTGCCAGCAGGGATTACAATGAGCAGTTCTTC. As protein: CASRDYNEQFF.

The V gene is TRBV5-1, the J gene TRBJ2-5; D not certain. Trimming stripped 6 bases from V and 1 base from J, with 16 bases between. The CDR3 is 15 residues long. The germline V gene has CDR1 SGHRS and CDR2 YFSETQ. The CDR3 DNA is TGCGCCAGCACCGTCGGACGGAGAATCCAAGAGACCCAGTACTTC. Its translation: CASTVGRRIQETQYF. The full variable domain, rest sourced from reference TRBV5-1 and TRBJ2-5, is KAGVTQTPRYLIKTRGQQVTLSCSPISGHRSVSWYQQTPGQGLQFLFEYFSETQRNKGNFPGRFSGRQFSNSRSEMNVSTLELGDSALYLCASTVGRRIQETQYFGPGTRLLVL.

The rearrangement links TRBV27 to TRBJ2-1; D is unclear. The CDR3 covers 13 residues. From germline, CDR1 is MNHEY and CDR2 SMNVEV (reference sequence). V lost 4 bases to trimming and J lost 9 bases, with 13 bases between them. DNA for the CDR3: TGTGCCAGCAGTTCCTCAGTAGATAGTGAGCAGTTCTTC. Translation gives CASSSSVDSEQFF.

The sample holds a few counts of this clonotype. The gene calls are TRBV4-1 and TRBJ1-4; D remains unclear. Germline-derived CDR1 and CDR2 are MGHRA and YSYEKL. The CDR3 runs 15 residues. V was pared by 4 bases and J by 0 bases, with 9 bases between. Here the CDR3 DNA reads TGCGCCAGCAGCCCATTGATTGCAACTAATGAAAAACTGTTTTTT. It encodes CASSPLIATNEKLFF.